Below, 24 T cell receptor beta chains from the same sample are listed, as sequenced in a study of T-cell memory formation after mild COVID-19. In TCRdb, the 5' RACE reads were re-called with MiXCR into one record per CDR3 protein. Of hundreds of thousands of distinct CDR3 sequences listed, approximately 15% are singletons. Sequenced: PBMCs or a T cell subset sorted from them (not recorded which). The receptors stem from an adult woman who had mild COVID-19 (a few samples of this study predate the infection). Cell type and time point are not known.

The chain uses TRBV7-9 and TRBJ1-2; D remains unclear. Germline values: CDR1 SEHNR, CDR2 FQNEAQ (reference sequence). Trimming left V 1 base short and J 5 bases short, with 5 bases between. The CDR3 extends over 12 amino acids. CDR3: CASSLDIYGYTF. The CDR3 nucleotides read TGTGCCAGCAGCTTAGACATATATGGCTACACCTTC.

The chain combines TRBV10-3 with TRBJ1-1, with D unclear. Germline values: CDR1 ENHRY, CDR2 SYGVKD. Trimming shortened V by 10 bases and J by 2 bases, and 14 bases separated the two germline ends. The CDR3 has 13 residues. The chain's CDR3 is CATVIDGNTEAFF. The CDR3, as DNA: TGTGCCACCGTAATCGACGGTAACACTGAAGCTTTCTTT.

This sequence joins TRBV7-2 and TRBJ2-1, with 9 positions matching TRBD1. CDR1 is SGHTA, CDR2 FQGNSA, per germline. The CDR3 loop spans 15 amino acids. V shed 6 bases, J shed 7 bases, and the junction held 10 bases outside the gene matches. CDR3 coding DNA: TGTGCCAGCAGACCGCCGGACAGGGGATGGAATGAGCAGTTCTTC. Encoded protein: CASRPPDRGWNEQFF.

CDR3 coding DNA: TGCAGTGCTAGAGATTCGGCGGGGGTTAGCACAGATACGCAGTATTTT. The encoded protein is CSARDSAGVSTDTQYF. This chain joins TRBV20-1 and TRBJ2-3; the match to TRBD2 covers 7 bases. The length of the CDR3 is 16 residues. Germline loops: CDR1 DFQATT, CDR2 SNEGSKA (reference sequence). Germline trimming cut 0 bases from V and 0 bases from J; bases unmatched to any gene: 6.

This clonotype turned up a few times. The chain is built from TRBV12-3 or TRBV12-4 and TRBJ2-5; TRBD2 aligns across 11 bases. Trimming cost V 1 base and J 9 bases; bases outside gene matches: 4. The CDR3 is made up of 14 amino acids. CDR3 coding DNA: TGTGCCAGCAGTTTAGGGTCTAGCGGGGGGTCCCAGTACTTC. The encoded protein is CASSLGSSGGSQYF.

Worth noting for this clonotype: Germline is not matched at one junction end, which may reflect a read error. The V and J genes are TRBV4-3 and TRBJ2-5, with D perhaps TRBD2 (7 bases). Per the germline V gene, CDR1 is LGHNA and CDR2 is YSLEER. The CDR3 covers 15 residues. The CDR3 bases are TGCGCCAGCAGTCAAGGGGGGGGAGCCCTCGAGACCCAGTACTTC. As protein: CASSQGGGALETQYF.

The V gene is TRBV3-1, the J gene TRBJ1-1; 9 bases map to TRBD1. Germline loops: CDR1 LGHDT, CDR2 YNNKEL (reference sequence). Trimming removed 5 bases from V and 4 bases from J; junction bases left unmatched: 11. This CDR3 spans 16 amino acids. CDR3: CASSYTRTGEATEAFF. The CDR3 nucleotides read TGTGCCAGCAGCTATACCAGGACAGGGGAAGCCACTGAAGCTTTCTTT.

The chain uses TRBV9 and TRBJ1-5; no definite D call. The V and J ends lost 0 bases and 9 bases respectively, with 10 bases between them. CDR3 size: 13 residues. Per the germline V gene, CDR1 is SGDLS and CDR2 is YYNGEE. CDR3 DNA sequence: TGTGCCAGCAGCGTAGACGAGGGTGCGCCCCAGCATTTT. Residues: CASSVDEGAPQHF.

The chain uses TRBV29-1 and TRBJ2-3; D might be TRBD1 or TRBD2, each matching 5 bases. CDR1 is SQVTM, CDR2 ANQGSEA, per germline. CDR3 length: 13 amino acids. V was shortened by 4 bases and J by 1 base, with 9 bases between the two germline ends. In nucleotides, the CDR3 is TGCAGCGTTGCTAGGGACGGCACAGATACGCAGTATTTT. Translation: CSVARDGTDTQYF.

V and J are TRBV15 and TRBJ1-2, with D hard to call. The V gene's germline CDR1 is LNHNV and CDR2 YYDKDF (reference sequence). V was pared by 0 bases and J by 8 bases, with 13 bases between. The CDR3 sequence is 14 residues long. This CDR3 reads CATSRDSFGYGYTF. The CDR3 nucleotides read TGTGCCACCAGCAGAGATAGTTTTGGTTACGGCTACACCTTC.

This clonotype occurred a few times. The V gene is TRBV21-1, the J gene TRBJ1-1; the table's D gene call, TRBD1, was not cross checked with the DNA. TRBV21-1 is reported as a pseudogene. The CDR3 length is 10 residues. The CDR3 protein is CASTTWGAFF. CDR3 in DNA: TGTGCCAGCACGACATGGGGAGCTTTCTTT.

CDR3 in DNA: TGTGCCAGCAGTTACTCTATAGGTGTCGGGACAGGTTCATACTCTGGGGCCAACGTCCTGACTTTC. Encoded protein: CASSYSIGVGTGSYSGANVLTF. This chain uses TRBV6-6 with TRBJ2-6; 8 bases are shared with TRBD1. In germline, CDR1 is MNHNY, CDR2 SVGAGI (reference sequence). V lost 0 bases and J lost 0; bases outside the gene matches: 16. This CDR3 spans 22 amino acids.

This clonotype has only a few counts. The chain combines TRBV20-1 with TRBJ2-4; a weak D match, TRBD1 (6 bases). Germline-derived CDR1 and CDR2 are DFQATT and SNEGSKA (reference sequence). The CDR3 is made up of 15 amino acids. Trimming left V 5 bases short and J 0 bases short, with 14 bases between. The CDR3 loop is CSAVTGTLAKNIQYF. The CDR3 DNA sequence: TGCAGTGCTGTAACAGGGACCTTAGCCAAAAACATTCAGTACTTC.

This clonotype was seen a few times. The chain uses TRBV29-1 and TRBJ2-2, with 11 bases matching TRBD2. With 7 bases clipped from V and 3 bases from J, the junction kept 4 bases outside the gene matches. This CDR3 has 14 amino acids. Germline V gene sequence: CDR1 SQVTM, CDR2 ANQGSEA. CDR3 coding DNA: TGCAGCGCCAGGACTAGCGGGCACACCGGGGAGCTGTTTTTT. This encodes CSARTSGHTGELFF.

In its sample, this clonotype was seen a few times. The chain joins TRBV29-1 to TRBJ1-3, with 10 bases that match TRBD1. CDR1 is SQVTM and CDR2 is ANQGSEA in the germline V gene. The V and J ends lost 6 bases and 3 bases, in that order; junction bases with no gene match: 2. CDR3 length: 13 residues. DNA for the CDR3: TGCAGCGTGGGACAGGGGATTGGAAACACCATATATTTT. Encoded protein: CSVGQGIGNTIYF.

This chain links TRBV18 with TRBJ2-1; 9 bases agree with TRBD2. Unmatched junction bases numbered 6, after V lost 0 bases and J lost 9 bases. The germline V gene encodes CDR1 KGHSH and CDR2 LQKENI. This CDR3 has 15 residues. Here the CDR3 DNA reads TGTGCCAGCTCACCACCAAGCGGGAGGTTCGGTGAGCAGTTCTTC. As protein: CASSPPSGRFGEQFF.

The rearrangement links TRBV2 to TRBJ2-5; TRBD2 aligns across 9 bases. V lost 2 bases, J lost 3 bases, and 7 bases stayed unmatched. The germline gives CDR1 SNHLY, CDR2 FYNNEI. The CDR3 is 16 residues long. The CDR3 here is CASSEHPRGGEETQYF. The CDR3 bases are TGTGCCAGCAGTGAACACCCGCGGGGGGGCGAAGAGACCCAGTACTTC.

V gene TRBV25-1 combines with J gene TRBJ2-5; D may correspond to TRBD1 or TRBD2 (5 bases each). CDR3 length equals 12 residues. V lost 7 bases and J 4 bases, leaving 10 bases between the germline ends. Germline V gene sequence: CDR1 MGHDK, CDR2 SYGVNS. The CDR3 region has the DNA TGTGCCAGCAACGAGGGGAGAGAGACCCAGTACTTC. It specifies CASNEGRETQYF.

Many counts were recorded for this clonotype. The chain is built from TRBV12-3 or TRBV12-4 and TRBJ2-3; D possibly corresponds to TRBD2 (6 bases). The CDR3 contains 15 residues. V lost 6 bases and J lost 3, with 16 bases in between. This CDR3 is CASSSRVEGTDTQYF. Written as DNA, the CDR3 is TGTGCCAGCAGCTCCAGGGTGGAGGGAACAGATACGCAGTATTTT.

The rearrangement links TRBV5-1 to TRBJ1-3; TRBD1 is a possible D gene (5 bases). CDR1 is SGHRS and CDR2 is YFSETQ in the germline V gene. This CDR3 has 15 amino acids. V was cut by 0 bases and J by 4 bases, with 11 bases left in between. The CDR3 DNA reads TGCGCCAGCAGCTTGGGCAGGGCAGGAGGAAACACCATATATTTT. It is translated as CASSLGRAGGNTIYF.

Only a few counts were recorded for this clonotype. Here the CDR3 reads CASTLRPGTAVANYGYTF. The CDR3 nucleotides are TGTGCCAGTACCCTCCGTCCGGGGACAGCCGTTGCTAACTATGGCTACACCTTC. V usage is TRBV19 and J usage is TRBJ1-2; 7 bases line up with TRBD1. Trimming cost V 7 bases and J 0 bases; bases outside gene matches: 17. The CDR3 is 18 residues long. Germline V CDR1 and CDR2: LNHDA, SQIVND (reference sequence). Combining the CDR3 with reference TRBV19 and TRBJ1-2 gives the whole variable domain DGGITQSPKYLFRKEGQNVTLSCEQNLNHDAMYWYRQDPGQGLRLIYYSQIVNDFQKGDIAEGYSVSREKKESFPLTVTSAQKNPTAFYLCASTLRPGTAVANYGYTFGSGTRLTVV.

The genes are TRBV5-1 and TRBJ1-2, with TRBD1 matching 7 bases. V lost 1 base, J lost 8 bases, and 8 bases stayed unmatched. The CDR3 spans 14 residues. Looked up from germline, CDR1 is SGHRS and CDR2 is YFSETQ. CDR3 loop: CASSLSTGVGGYTF. CDR3 nucleotides: TGCGCCAGCAGCTTGTCCACAGGGGTAGGAGGCTACACCTTC.

The chain is built from TRBV24-1 and TRBJ2-3, with D perhaps given as TRBD1 or TRBD2 (5 bases each). The CDR3 totals 16 residues. V gave up 5 bases and J gave up 2 bases, with 16 bases separating them. The V gene's germline CDR1 is KGHDR and CDR2 SFDVKD. The CDR3 sequence: CATSGGTGAVTDTQYF. The CDR3 DNA reads TGTGCCACCAGTGGGGGGACCGGGGCGGTCACAGATACGCAGTATTTT.

This clonotype came up a few times. The rearrangement uses TRBV19 and TRBJ2-6; weak D call: TRBD1 (6 bases). Germline assignment: CDR1 LNHDA and CDR2 SQIVND (reference sequence). This CDR3 is 15 amino acids long. Trimming removed 7 bases from V and 0 bases from J, with 10 bases in between. CDR3 DNA: TGTGCCAGTACCGACAGGACCTCTGGGGCCAACGTCCTGACTTTC. Residues: CASTDRTSGANVLTF.